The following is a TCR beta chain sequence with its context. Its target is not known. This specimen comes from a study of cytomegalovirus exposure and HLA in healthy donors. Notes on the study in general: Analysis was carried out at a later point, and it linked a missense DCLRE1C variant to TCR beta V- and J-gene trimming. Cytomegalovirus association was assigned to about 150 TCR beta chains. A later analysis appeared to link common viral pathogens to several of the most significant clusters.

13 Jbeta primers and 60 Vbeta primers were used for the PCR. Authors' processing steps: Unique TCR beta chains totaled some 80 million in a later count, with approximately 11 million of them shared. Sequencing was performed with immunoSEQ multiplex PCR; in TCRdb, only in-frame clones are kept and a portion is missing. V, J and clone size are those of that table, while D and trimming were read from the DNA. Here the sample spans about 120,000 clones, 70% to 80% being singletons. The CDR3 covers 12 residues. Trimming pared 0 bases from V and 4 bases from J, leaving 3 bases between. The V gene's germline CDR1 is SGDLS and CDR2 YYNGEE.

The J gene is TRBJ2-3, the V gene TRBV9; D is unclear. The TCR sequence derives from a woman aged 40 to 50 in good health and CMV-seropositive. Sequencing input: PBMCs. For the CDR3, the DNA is TGTGCCAGCAGCGTAGCCGCAGATACGCAGTATTTT. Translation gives CASSVAADTQYF.